This T cell receptor beta chain originates from a study of Graves' ophthalmopathy and Graves' hyperthyroidism. Study-wide results and caveats: Blood shared most expanded thyroid clonotypes above 0.001 frequency. For separating ophthalmopathy from stable hyperthyroidism, a 13-signature model gave almost 90% sensitivity and roughly 83% specificity.

In this sample, this clonotype turned up many times. The antigen is not known. Using RNA transcripts, the TCR beta CDR3 regions were amplified. Amplification began with first-round RT-PCR using HTBI primers, then second-round multiplex PCR was performed. Each CDR3 protein gets one entry after TCRdb re-called the multiplex PCR reads with MiXCR. The sample lists some 1.1 million distinct CDR3 sequences; approximately 35% were seen once. Other autoimmune diseases, uncontrolled infections, pregnancy or lactation excluded patients from enrollment. Orbital computed tomography, together with clinical symptoms, serum thyroxine, TRAb and thyroid ultrasound, was used for diagnosis. The CDR3 covers 15 residues. The germline V and J ends were trimmed by 1 base and 4 bases, with 16 bases remaining between them. Germline values: CDR1 DFQATT, CDR2 SNEGSKA (reference sequence).

The V gene is TRBV20-1, the J gene TRBJ1-2; D gene uncertain. The origin of this receptor is an adult man with Graves' hyperthyroidism. The sample taken for sequencing was peripheral blood or thyroid tissue (not recorded which). CDR3 bases: TGCAGTGCTAGAGCCCTTACTCGGGGAATCTATGGCTACACCTTC. This gives the protein CSARALTRGIYGYTF.